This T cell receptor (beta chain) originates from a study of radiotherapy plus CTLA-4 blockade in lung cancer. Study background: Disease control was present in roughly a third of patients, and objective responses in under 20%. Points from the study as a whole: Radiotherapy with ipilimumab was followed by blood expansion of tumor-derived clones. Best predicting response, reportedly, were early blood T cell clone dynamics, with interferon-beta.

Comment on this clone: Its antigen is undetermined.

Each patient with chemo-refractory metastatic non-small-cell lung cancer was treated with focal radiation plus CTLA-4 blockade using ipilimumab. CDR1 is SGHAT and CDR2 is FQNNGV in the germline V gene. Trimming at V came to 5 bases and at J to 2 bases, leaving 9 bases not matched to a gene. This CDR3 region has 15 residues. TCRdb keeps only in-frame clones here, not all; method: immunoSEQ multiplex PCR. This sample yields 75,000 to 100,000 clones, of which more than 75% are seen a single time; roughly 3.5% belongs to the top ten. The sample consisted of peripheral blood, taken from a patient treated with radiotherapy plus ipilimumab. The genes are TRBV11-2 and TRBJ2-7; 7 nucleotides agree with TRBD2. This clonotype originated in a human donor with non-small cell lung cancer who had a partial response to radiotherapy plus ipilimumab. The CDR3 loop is CASSPGTTGPYEQYF. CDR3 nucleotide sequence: TGTGCCAGCAGCCCCGGGACTACTGGTCCCTACGAGCAGTACTTC.